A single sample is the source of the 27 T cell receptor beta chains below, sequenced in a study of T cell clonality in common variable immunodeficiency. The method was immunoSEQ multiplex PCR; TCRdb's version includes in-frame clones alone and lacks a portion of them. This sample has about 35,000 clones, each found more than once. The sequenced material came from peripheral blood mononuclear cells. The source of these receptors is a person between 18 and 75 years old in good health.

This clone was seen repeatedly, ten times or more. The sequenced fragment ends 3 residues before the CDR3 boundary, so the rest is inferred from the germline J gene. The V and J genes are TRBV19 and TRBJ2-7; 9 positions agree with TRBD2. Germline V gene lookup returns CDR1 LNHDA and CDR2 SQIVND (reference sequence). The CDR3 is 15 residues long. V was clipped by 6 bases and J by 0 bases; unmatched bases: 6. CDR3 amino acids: CASSLSSGISYEQYF. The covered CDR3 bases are TGTGCCAGTAGCTTATCTAGCGGGATCTCCTACGAG.

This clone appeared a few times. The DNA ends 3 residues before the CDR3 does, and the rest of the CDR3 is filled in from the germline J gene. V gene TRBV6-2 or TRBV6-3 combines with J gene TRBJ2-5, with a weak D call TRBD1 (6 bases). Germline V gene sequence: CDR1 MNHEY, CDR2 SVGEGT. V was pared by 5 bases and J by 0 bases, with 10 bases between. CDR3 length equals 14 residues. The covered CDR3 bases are TGTGCCAGCAGTCGGACAGAAAACCAAGAGACC. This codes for CASSRTENQET. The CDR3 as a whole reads CASSRTENQETQYF.

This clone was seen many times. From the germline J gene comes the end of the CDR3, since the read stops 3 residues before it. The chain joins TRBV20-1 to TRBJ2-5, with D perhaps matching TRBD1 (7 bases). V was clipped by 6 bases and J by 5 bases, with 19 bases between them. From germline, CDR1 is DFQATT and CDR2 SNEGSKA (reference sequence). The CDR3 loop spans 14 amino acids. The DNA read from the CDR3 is TGCAGTGCCCTCCTAGGGGGCGCGGGGGAGACC. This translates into CSALLGGAGET. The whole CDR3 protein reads CSALLGGAGETQYF.

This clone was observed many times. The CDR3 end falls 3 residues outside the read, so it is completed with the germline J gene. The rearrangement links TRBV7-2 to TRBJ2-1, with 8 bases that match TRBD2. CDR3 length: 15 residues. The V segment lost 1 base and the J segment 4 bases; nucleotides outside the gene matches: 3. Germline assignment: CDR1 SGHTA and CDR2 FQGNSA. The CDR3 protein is CASSLVAGGYNEQFF. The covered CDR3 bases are TGTGCCAGCAGCTTAGTTGCGGGAGGATACAATGAG. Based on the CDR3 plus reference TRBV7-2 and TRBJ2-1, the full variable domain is GAGVSQSPSNKVTEKGKDVELRCDPISGHTALYWYRQSLGQGLEFLIYFQGNSAPDKSGLPSDRFSAERTGGSVSTLTIQRTQQEDSAVYLCASSLVAGGYNEQFFGPGTRLTVL.

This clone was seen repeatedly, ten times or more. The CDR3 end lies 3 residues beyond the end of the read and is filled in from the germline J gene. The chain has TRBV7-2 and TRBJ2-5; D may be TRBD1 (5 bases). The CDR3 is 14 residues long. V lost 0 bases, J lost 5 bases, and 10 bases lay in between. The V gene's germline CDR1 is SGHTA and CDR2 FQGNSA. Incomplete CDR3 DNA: TGTGCCAGCAGCTTAGCGCTGACAGATGAGACC. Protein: CASSLALTDET. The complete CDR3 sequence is CASSLALTDETQYF.

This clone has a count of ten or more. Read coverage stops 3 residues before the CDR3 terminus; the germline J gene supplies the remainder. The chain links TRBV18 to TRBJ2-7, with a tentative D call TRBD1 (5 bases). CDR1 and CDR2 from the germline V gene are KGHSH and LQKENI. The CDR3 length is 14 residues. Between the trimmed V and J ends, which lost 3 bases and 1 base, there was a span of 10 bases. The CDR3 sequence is CASSPTGPSYEQYF. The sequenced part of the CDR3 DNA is TGTGCCAGCTCACCCACAGGTCCTTCCTACGAG.

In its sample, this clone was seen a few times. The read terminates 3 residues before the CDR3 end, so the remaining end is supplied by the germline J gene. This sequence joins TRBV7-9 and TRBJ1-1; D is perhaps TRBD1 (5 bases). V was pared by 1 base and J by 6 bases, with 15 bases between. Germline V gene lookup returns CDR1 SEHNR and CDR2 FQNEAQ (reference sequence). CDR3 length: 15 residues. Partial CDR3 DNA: TGTGCCAGCAGCTTAGATAGGGGCAAGGAAGCTGAA. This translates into CASSLDRGKEAE. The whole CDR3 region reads CASSLDRGKEAEAFF.

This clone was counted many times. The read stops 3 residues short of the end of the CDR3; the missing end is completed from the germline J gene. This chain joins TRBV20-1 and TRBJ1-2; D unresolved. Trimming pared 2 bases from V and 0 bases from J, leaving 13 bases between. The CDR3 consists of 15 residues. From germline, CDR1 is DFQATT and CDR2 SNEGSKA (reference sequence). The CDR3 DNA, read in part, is TGCAGTGCTAGAAGCGGGCAGCGAGCTAACTATGGC. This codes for CSARSGQRANYG. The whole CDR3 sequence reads CSARSGQRANYGYTF.

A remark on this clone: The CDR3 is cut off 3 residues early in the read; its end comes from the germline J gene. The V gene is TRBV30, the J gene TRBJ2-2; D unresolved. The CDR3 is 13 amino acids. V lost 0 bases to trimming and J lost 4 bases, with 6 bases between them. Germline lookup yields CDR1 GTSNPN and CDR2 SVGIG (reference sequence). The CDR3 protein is CAWSVLLTGELFF. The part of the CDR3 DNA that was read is TGTGCCTGGAGTGTACTTCTCACCGGGGAG.

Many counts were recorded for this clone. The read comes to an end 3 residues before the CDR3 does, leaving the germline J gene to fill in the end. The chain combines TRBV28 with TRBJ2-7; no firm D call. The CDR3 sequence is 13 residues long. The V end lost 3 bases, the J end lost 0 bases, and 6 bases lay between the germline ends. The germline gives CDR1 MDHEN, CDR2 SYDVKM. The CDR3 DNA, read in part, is TGTGCCAGCAGTTTGTCCCTCTCCTACGAG. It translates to CASSLSLSYE. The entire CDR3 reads CASSLSLSYEQYF.

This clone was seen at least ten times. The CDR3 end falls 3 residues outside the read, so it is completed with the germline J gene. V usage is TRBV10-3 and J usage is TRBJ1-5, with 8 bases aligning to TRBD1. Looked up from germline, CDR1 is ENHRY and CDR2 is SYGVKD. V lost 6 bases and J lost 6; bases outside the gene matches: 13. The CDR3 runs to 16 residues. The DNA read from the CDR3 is TGTGCCATCAGCAATTTGGACAGGGCTCGGGGTCAGCCC. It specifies CAISNLDRARGQP. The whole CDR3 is CAISNLDRARGQPQHF.

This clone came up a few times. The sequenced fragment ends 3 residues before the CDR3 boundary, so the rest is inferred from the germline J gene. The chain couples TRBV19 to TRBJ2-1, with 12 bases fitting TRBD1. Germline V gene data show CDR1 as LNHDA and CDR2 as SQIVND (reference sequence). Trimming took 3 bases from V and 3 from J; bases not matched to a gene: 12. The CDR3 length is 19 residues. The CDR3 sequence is CASSITGQGAVGVYNEQFF. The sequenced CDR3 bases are TGTGCCAGTAGTATTACGGGACAGGGGGCTGTCGGCGTCTACAATGAG.

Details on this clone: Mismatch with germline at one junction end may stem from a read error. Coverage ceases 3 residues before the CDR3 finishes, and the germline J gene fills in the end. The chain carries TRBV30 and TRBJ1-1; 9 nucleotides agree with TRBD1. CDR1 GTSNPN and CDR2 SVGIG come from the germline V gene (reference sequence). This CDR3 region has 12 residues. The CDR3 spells CARSAGTGSAFF. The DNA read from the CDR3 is TGTGCCCGGAGTGCCGGGACAGGGTCC.

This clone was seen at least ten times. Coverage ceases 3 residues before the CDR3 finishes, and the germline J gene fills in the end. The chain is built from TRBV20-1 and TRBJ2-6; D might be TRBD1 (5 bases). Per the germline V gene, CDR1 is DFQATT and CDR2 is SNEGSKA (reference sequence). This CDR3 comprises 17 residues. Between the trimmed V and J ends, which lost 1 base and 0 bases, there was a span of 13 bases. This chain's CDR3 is CSARADQGSSGANVLTF. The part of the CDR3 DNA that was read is TGCAGTGCTAGAGCCGACCAGGGAAGCTCTGGGGCCAACGTC.

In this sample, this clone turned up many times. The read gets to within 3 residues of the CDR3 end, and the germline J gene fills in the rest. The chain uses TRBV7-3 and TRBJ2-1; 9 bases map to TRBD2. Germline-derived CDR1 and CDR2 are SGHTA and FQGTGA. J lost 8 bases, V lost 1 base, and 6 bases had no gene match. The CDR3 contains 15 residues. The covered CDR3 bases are TGTGCCAGCAGCTTAATCGCGGGAGGGAGGGATGAG. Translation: CASSLIAGGRDE. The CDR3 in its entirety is CASSLIAGGRDEQFF. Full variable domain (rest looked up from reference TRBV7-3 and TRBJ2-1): GAGVSQTPSNKVTEKGKYVELRCDPISGHTALYWYRQSLGQGPEFLIYFQGTGAADDSGLPNDRFFAVRPEGSVSTLKIQRTERGDSAVYLCASSLIAGGRDEQFFGPGTRLTVL.

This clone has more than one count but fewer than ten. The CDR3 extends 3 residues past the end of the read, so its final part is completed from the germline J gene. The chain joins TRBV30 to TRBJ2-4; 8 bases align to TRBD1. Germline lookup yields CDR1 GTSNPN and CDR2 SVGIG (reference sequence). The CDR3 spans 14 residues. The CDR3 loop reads CAWSLQGVNYGQYF. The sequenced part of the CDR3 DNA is TGTGCCTGGAGTTTACAGGGGGTAAACTATGGT.

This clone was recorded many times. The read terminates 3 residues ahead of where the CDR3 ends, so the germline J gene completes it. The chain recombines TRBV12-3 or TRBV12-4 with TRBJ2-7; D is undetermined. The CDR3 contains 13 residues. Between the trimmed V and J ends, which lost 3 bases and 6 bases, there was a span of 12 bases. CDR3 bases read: TGTGCCAGCAGTTTTTCCCTTAACGGCGAG. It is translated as CASSFSLNGE. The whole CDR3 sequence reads CASSFSLNGEQYF.

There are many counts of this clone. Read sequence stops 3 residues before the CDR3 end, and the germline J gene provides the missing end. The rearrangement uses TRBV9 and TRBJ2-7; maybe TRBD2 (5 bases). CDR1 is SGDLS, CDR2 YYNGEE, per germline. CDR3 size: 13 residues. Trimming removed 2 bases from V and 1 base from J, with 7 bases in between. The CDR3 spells CASSVSESYEQYF. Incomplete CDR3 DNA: TGTGCCAGCAGCGTTAGCGAATCCTACGAG.

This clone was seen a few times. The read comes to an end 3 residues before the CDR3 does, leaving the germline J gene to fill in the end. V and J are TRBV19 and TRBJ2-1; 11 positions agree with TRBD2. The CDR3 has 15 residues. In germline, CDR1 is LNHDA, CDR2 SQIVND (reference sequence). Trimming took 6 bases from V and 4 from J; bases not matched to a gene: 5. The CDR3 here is CASSPGLAVYNEQFF. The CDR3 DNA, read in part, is TGTGCCAGTAGCCCGGGACTAGCGGTATACAATGAG.

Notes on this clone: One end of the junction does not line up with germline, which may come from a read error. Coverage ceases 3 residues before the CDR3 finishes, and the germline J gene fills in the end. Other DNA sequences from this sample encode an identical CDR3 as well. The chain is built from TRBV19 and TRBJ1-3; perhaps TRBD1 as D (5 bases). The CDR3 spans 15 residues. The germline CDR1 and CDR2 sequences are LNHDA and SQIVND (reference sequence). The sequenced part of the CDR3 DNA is TGTGCCAGTAGTATGGACAATGGCTCTGGAAACACG. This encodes CASSMDNGSGNT. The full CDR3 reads CASSMDNGSGNTIYF.

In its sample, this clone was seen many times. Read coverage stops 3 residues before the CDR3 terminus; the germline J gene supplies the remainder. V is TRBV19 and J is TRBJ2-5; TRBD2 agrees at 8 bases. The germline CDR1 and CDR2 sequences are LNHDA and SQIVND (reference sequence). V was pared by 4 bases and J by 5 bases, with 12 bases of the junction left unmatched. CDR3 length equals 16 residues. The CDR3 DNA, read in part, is TGTGCCAGTAGTAGAAAAGCGGGAGTGGCTACGGAGACC. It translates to CASSRKAGVATET. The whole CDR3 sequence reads CASSRKAGVATETQYF.

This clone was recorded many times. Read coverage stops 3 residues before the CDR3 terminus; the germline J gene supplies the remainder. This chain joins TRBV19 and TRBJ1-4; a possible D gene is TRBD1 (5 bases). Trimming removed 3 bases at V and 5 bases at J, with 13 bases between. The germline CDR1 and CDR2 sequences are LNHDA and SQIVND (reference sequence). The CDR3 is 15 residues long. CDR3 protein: CASSIGRGRNEKLFF. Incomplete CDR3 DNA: TGTGCCAGTAGTATCGGGAGGGGTCGAAATGAAAAA.

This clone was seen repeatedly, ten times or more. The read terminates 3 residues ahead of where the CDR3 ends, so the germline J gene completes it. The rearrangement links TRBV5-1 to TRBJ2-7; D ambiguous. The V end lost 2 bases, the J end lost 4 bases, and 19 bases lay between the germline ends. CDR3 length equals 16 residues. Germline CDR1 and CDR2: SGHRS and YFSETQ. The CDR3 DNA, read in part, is TGCGCCAGCAGCTTCCAGGTGCTTACAAGTTCTTACGAG. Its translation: CASSFQVLTSSYE. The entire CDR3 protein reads CASSFQVLTSSYEQYF.

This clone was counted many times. The CDR3 bases that were read are TGTGCCAGCTCACCGACTAGCGGGAGAACAGATACG. Translating gives CASSPTSGRTDT. The whole CDR3 is CASSPTSGRTDTQYF. The chain links TRBV18 to TRBJ2-3, with 12 positions matching TRBD2. The CDR3 goes on 3 residues after the read ends, and that part is filled in from the germline J gene. V lost 3 bases, J lost 3 bases, and 1 base stayed unmatched. CDR1 is KGHSH and CDR2 is LQKENI in the germline V gene. This CDR3 has 15 amino acids.

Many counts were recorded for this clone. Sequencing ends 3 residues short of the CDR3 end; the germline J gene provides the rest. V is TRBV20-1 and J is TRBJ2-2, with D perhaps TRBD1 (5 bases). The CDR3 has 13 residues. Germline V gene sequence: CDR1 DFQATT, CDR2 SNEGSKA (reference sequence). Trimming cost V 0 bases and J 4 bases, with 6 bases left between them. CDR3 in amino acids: CSARERGTGELFF. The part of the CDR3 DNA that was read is TGCAGTGCTAGAGAAAGGGGCACCGGGGAG.

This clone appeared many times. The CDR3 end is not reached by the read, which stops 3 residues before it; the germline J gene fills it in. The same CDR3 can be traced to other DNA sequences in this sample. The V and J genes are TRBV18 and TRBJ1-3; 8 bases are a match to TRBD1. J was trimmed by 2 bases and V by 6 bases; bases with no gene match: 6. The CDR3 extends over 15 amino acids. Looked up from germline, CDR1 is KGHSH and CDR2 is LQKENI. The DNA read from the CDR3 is TGTGCCAGCTCGCCGACAGGGGCAACTGGAAACACC. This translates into CASSPTGATGNT. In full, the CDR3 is CASSPTGATGNTIYF.

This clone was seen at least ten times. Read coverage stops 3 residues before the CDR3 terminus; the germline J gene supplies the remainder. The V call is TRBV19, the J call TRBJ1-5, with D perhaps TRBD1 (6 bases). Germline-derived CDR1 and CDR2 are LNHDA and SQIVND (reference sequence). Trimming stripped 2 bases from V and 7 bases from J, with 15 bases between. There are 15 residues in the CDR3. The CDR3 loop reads CASSITGYSGQPQHF. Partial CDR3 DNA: TGTGCCAGTAGTATAACAGGGTATTCTGGCCAGCCC. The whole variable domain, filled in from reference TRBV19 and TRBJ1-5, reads DGGITQSPKYLFRKEGQNVTLSCEQNLNHDAMYWYRQDPGQGLRLIYYSQIVNDFQKGDIAEGYSVSREKKESFPLTVTSAQKNPTAFYLCASSITGYSGQPQHFGDGTRLSIL.